This is a list of T cell receptor beta chains from one sample in a study of shared clonotypes between healthy human individuals. Sequencing used immunoSEQ multiplex PCR; TCRdb keeps in-frame clones, though not all of them. The sample lists about 2.2 million clones; 93% were seen once. Sequenced: naive CD8+ T cells from PBMCs. The source of these receptors is a man aged 18 to 35 in good health. Some clones in this sample may be carry-over from other donors' samples. CDR3s include the opening cysteine and the closing phenylalanine or tryptophan. The order of the fields is V gene, D gene, CDR3 length, CDR3 protein. D genes are given only for firm matches.

>TRBV10-3|.|11
CAIGSNTEAFF
>TRBV30|.|14
CAWSWGASGNTIYF
>TRBV6-5|.|15
CASSYSTGLHTEAFF
>TRBV19|.|13
CASSDAPADGYTF
>TRBV28|TRBD1|16
CASSKNWDRKDYGYTF
>TRBV6-6|TRBD2|15
CASSYLSGGPDEQYF
>TRBV6-5|TRBD2|16
CASSYVQSGITNEQFF
>TRBV5-1|.|13
CASSLAANTEAFF
>TRBV6-1|.|15
CASSDSGAGRDTQYF
>TRBV7-6|TRBD2|14
CASSPGGITYEQYF
>TRBV9|.|14
CASSVQGTNEKLFF
>TRBV7-8|TRBD1|17
CASSRTGGIATNEKLFF
>TRBV7-8|.|15
CASSSQTRNRETQYF
>TRBV10-3|TRBD2|16
CAINRWTSGSTGELFF
>TRBV4-1|.|16
CASSQARALTSYEQYF
>TRBV19|TRBD1|15
CASSIVGTGEFELFF
>TRBV5-1|TRBD1|17
CASSFTQGARSGNTIYF
>TRBV5-1|TRBD1|12
CASSSSGTVTFF
>TRBV29-1|.|12
CSAPGTFHEQFF
>TRBV27|TRBD1|14
CASSLGQGNEKLFF
>TRBV28|.|14
CASSRLVSSYEQYF
>TRBV25-1|TRBD1|14
CASSDPRGHYEQYF
>TRBV7-3|.|13
CASSIREYNEQFF
>TRBV11-2|TRBD2|16
CASSSEGLAGVHEQFF
>TRBV11-2|TRBD1|15
CASSFRGQRNEKLFF
>TRBV7-9|.|13
CASSPREGYEQYF
>TRBV9|TRBD2|16
CASSLRTSGSAGELFF
>TRBV7-8|.|15
CASSQGPGEGETQYF
>TRBV27|.|11
CASSSGYGYTF
>TRBV6-1|.|14
CASRAARMNTEAFF
>TRBV5-1|.|12
CASRAGADTQYF
>TRBV27|.|16
CASKPRAGRSYNEQFF
>TRBV7-8|TRBD1|14
CASSHGQGRETQYF
>TRBV5-1|TRBD1|15
CASSLYGQGADGYTF
>TRBV28|.|16
CASSLATDLAKNIQYF
>TRBV7-6|TRBD2|17
CASSLATSGRGTGELFF
>TRBV28|.|15
CASESRGYSNQPQHF